One sample yielded the 20 T cell receptor beta chains listed below, sequenced in a study of identical twins. In TCRdb, the 5' RACE reads were re-called with MiXCR into one record per CDR3 protein. The sample shows around 1.7 million distinct CDR3 sequences, under 35% of them seen only once. Sequencing was carried out using cord blood. The receptors shown here come from a newborn girl in good health.

The V and J genes are TRBV7-8 and TRBJ1-6; D possibly corresponds to TRBD1 (6 bases). V dropped 5 bases and J dropped 4 bases, with 15 bases sitting between them. CDR1 is SGHVS, CDR2 FQNEAQ, per germline. The CDR3 extends over 16 amino acids. This chain's CDR3 is CASSPLRTAYNSPLHF. CDR3 coding DNA: TGTGCCAGCAGCCCCCTTAGGACAGCTTATAATTCACCCCTCCACTTT.

In regard to this clonotype: Since the CDR3 does not end with the conserved phenylalanine or tryptophan, this likely comes from a read error. V and J are TRBV12-3 or TRBV12-4 and TRBJ1-1; D is undetermined. The CDR3 spans 12 residues. V lost 3 bases to trimming and J lost 8 bases, with 10 bases between them. CDR3 nucleotides: TGTGCCAGCAGTTTCATGGGCGGGGAAGCTTTCGTT. Its translation: CASSFMGGEAFV.

This clonotype was seen a few times. V and J are TRBV2 and TRBJ2-7; TRBD1 matches at 8 bases. Germline values: CDR1 SNHLY, CDR2 FYNNEI. The CDR3 spans 14 residues. The V segment lost 3 bases and the J segment 3 bases; nucleotides outside the gene matches: 4. The CDR3 spells CASSDFTGGYEQYF. CDR3 in DNA: TGTGCCAGCAGTGATTTTACAGGGGGCTACGAGCAGTACTTC. The variable domain in full, with the rest retrieved from reference TRBV2 and TRBJ2-7, is EPEVTQTPSHQVTQMGQEVILRCVPISNHLYFYWYRQILGQKVEFLVSFYNNEISEKSEIFDDQFSVERPDGSNFTLKIRSTKLEDSAMYFCASSDFTGGYEQYFGPGTRLTVT.

As to this clonotype: Relative to the germline gene, one junction end is altered; a read error may explain this. The chain combines TRBV6-5 with TRBJ1-6; no reliable D call. Per germline, CDR1 MNHEY and CDR2 SVGAGI. CDR3 length equals 15 residues. This chain's CDR3 is CASSYGEGVGSPPHF. CDR3 nucleotide sequence: TGTGCCAGCAGTTACGGAGAGGGTGTTGGTTCACCCCCCCACTTT.

This clonotype turned up a few times. The chain combines TRBV10-3 with TRBJ2-5, with 7 bases fitting TRBD2. Germline CDR1 ENHRY, CDR2 SYGVKD. This CDR3 spans 15 amino acids. V trimming: 0 bases; J trimming: 1 base; junction bases outside the gene matches: 2. This CDR3 reads CAISESGGGQETQYF. The CDR3 nucleotides are TGTGCCATCAGTGAGTCTGGCGGGGGCCAAGAGACCCAGTACTTC.

This clonotype was picked up a small number of times. The chain couples TRBV28 to TRBJ2-7; TRBD1 matches at 9 bases. Unmatched junction bases numbered 9, after V lost 6 bases and J lost 3 bases. Germline assignment: CDR1 MDHEN and CDR2 SYDVKM. The CDR3 contains 15 residues. Written as DNA, the CDR3 is TGTGCCAGCAGAAAACAAGGACAGGGGATCTACGAGCAGTACTTC. Residues: CASRKQGQGIYEQYF.

On this clonotype itself: A much larger clone lies one base from this, so it may be a read error. The chain carries TRBV10-3 and TRBJ2-7, with a weak D call TRBD1 (6 bases). CDR1 is ENHRY, CDR2 SYGVKD, per germline. CDR3 length: 14 residues. V gave up 4 bases and J gave up 3 bases, with 13 bases separating them. The CDR3 DNA is TGTGCCATCAGTGCGACTGGACAGCTCTACGAGCAGTACTTC. It is translated as CAISATGQLYEQYF.

J is TRBJ2-2 and V is TRBV20-1; a possible D gene is TRBD1 (6 bases). V was clipped by 5 bases and J by 1 base, with 8 bases between them. The CDR3 extends over 13 amino acids. In germline, CDR1 is DFQATT, CDR2 SNEGSKA (reference sequence). The CDR3 region is CSAATGNTGELFF. The CDR3 DNA follows: TGCAGTGCTGCGACAGGGAACACCGGGGAGCTGTTTTTT.

This chain joins TRBV24-1 and TRBJ2-7; 10 bases fit TRBD2. Germline-derived CDR1 and CDR2 are KGHDR and SFDVKD. The CDR3 is 15 amino acids. The V segment lost 2 bases and the J segment 7 bases; nucleotides outside the gene matches: 7. CDR3 coding DNA: TGTGCCACCAGTGATTCTCTAGCGGGGGACAATGAGCAGTACTTC. Its translation: CATSDSLAGDNEQYF.

In its sample, this clonotype was seen a few times. This rearrangement joins TRBV4-1 to TRBJ2-5, with unresolved D. V lost 1 base and J lost 5, with 8 bases in between. CDR1 and CDR2 from the germline V gene are MGHRA and YSYEKL. This CDR3 spans 13 amino acids. CDR3 DNA: TGCGCCAGCAGCCAAGTCCCTCGGGAGACCCAGTACTTC. This translates into CASSQVPRETQYF.

The table lists this clonotype with a few counts. This sequence joins TRBV7-9 and TRBJ1-1; D perhaps matches TRBD1 (6 bases). The CDR3 runs 14 residues. V dropped 7 bases and J dropped 5 bases, with 17 bases sitting between them. Germline V lookup: CDR1 SEHNR, CDR2 FQNEAQ (reference sequence). DNA of the CDR3: TGTGCCAGCACCCCGGTCCAGGGGCGGACTGAAGCTTTCTTT. Translated, it gives CASTPVQGRTEAFF.

This clonotype was found a few times. This chain connects TRBV28 to TRBJ1-4, with TRBD1 as a possible D gene (5 bases). CDR3 size: 15 residues. V dropped 3 bases and J dropped 1 base, with 9 bases sitting between them. CDR1 and CDR2 from the germline V gene are MDHEN and SYDVKM. The CDR3 DNA sequence: TGTGCCAGCAGTTTTGGGACGGTAACTAATGAAAAACTGTTTTTT. Its translation is CASSFGTVTNEKLFF.

V usage is TRBV20-1 and J usage is TRBJ2-3; TRBD2 matches 7 bases. The CDR3 extends over 14 amino acids. The germline V gene encodes CDR1 DFQATT and CDR2 SNEGSKA (reference sequence). With V trimmed by 4 bases and J by 2 bases, 6 bases remained unmatched. CDR3: CSAKGLIHTDTQYF. In DNA form, the CDR3 reads TGCAGTGCTAAGGGACTAATCCACACAGATACGCAGTATTTT.

This sequence joins TRBV7-8 and TRBJ2-3; 7 bases line up with TRBD1. The CDR3 has 17 amino acids. The germline CDR1 and CDR2 sequences are SGHVS and FQNEAQ. V lost 1 base, J lost 1 base, and 8 bases stayed unmatched. As DNA, the CDR3 is TGTGCCAGCAGCTTAGGGGTACAGGGGATGGGCACAGATACGCAGTATTTT. Amino acids: CASSLGVQGMGTDTQYF.

The V gene is TRBV6-1, the J gene TRBJ1-2; perhaps TRBD1 as D (5 bases). The CDR3 has 14 amino acids. V lost 0 bases and J 4 bases, leaving 9 bases between the germline ends. The germline V gene has CDR1 MNHNS and CDR2 SASEGT. The CDR3 protein is CASSEAGATYGYTF. The DNA of the CDR3 is TGTGCCAGCAGTGAAGCAGGGGCTACCTATGGCTACACCTTC.

The V gene is TRBV2, the J gene TRBJ2-3; D call uncertain. Germline CDR1 is SNHLY and CDR2 is FYNNEI. Trimming took off 5 bases at V and 0 bases at J, with 9 bases between the two ends. The length of the CDR3 is 14 residues. The CDR3 loop is CASSIWLSTDTQYF. The CDR3 DNA sequence: TGTGCCAGCAGTATATGGCTAAGCACAGATACGCAGTATTTT.

This clonotype was counted a single time. The chain combines TRBV3-1 with TRBJ1-1; weak D call: TRBD1 (5 bases). CDR1 and CDR2 (germline): LGHDT, YNNKEL (reference sequence). The CDR3 loop spans 15 amino acids. V dropped 1 base and J dropped 1 base, with 10 bases sitting between them. CDR3 amino acids: CASSQVGLSNTEAFF. CDR3 bases: TGTGCCAGCAGCCAAGTGGGACTGTCGAACACTGAAGCTTTCTTT.

CDR3 sequence reads: CASCVGEQFF. CDR3 DNA sequence: TGTGCCAGCTGTGTAGGCGAGCAGTTCTTC. This rearrangement joins TRBV2 to TRBJ2-1; D is unresolved. V dropped 8 bases and J dropped 10 bases, with 9 bases sitting between them. There are 10 residues in the CDR3. CDR1 is SNHLY, CDR2 FYNNEI, per germline. Complete variable domain (other parts from reference TRBV2 and TRBJ2-1): EPEVTQTPSHQVTQMGQEVILRCVPISNHLYFYWYRQILGQKVEFLVSFYNNEISEKSEIFDDQFSVERPDGSNFTLKIRSTKLEDSAMYFCASCVGEQFFGPGTRLTVL.

This clonotype was seen a few times. This rearrangement joins TRBV7-2 to TRBJ2-4; TRBD2 matches at 7 bases. The V segment lost 3 bases and the J segment 6 bases; nucleotides outside the gene matches: 5. This CDR3 has 14 amino acids. CDR1 and CDR2 from the germline V gene are SGHTA and FQGNSA. CDR3 nucleotides: TGTGCCAGCAGCTTCAGGGACTACCGAAACATTCAGTACTTC. This sequence encodes CASSFRDYRNIQYF.

This clonotype was picked up many times. The chain is built from TRBV5-1 and TRBJ2-1; TRBD2 matches at 8 bases. The CDR3 is made up of 13 amino acids. Germline CDR1 is SGHRS and CDR2 is YFSETQ. With V trimmed by 5 bases and J by 7 bases, 5 bases remained unmatched. The CDR3 DNA sequence: TGCGCCAGCAGTTACGGGACTAGGAATGAGCAGTTCTTC. It translates to CASSYGTRNEQFF.